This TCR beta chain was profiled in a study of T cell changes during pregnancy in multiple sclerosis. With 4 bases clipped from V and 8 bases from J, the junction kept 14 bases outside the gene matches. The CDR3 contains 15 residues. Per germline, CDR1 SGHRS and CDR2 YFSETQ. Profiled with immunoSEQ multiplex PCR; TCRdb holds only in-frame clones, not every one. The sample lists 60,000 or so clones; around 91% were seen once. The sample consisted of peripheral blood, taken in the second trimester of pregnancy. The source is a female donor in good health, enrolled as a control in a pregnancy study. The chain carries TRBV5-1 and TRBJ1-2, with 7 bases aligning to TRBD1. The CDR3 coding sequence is TGCGCCAGCAGCCCCGAAACCGGTACAGGGGAGGGCTACACCTTC. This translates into CASSPETGTGEGYTF.